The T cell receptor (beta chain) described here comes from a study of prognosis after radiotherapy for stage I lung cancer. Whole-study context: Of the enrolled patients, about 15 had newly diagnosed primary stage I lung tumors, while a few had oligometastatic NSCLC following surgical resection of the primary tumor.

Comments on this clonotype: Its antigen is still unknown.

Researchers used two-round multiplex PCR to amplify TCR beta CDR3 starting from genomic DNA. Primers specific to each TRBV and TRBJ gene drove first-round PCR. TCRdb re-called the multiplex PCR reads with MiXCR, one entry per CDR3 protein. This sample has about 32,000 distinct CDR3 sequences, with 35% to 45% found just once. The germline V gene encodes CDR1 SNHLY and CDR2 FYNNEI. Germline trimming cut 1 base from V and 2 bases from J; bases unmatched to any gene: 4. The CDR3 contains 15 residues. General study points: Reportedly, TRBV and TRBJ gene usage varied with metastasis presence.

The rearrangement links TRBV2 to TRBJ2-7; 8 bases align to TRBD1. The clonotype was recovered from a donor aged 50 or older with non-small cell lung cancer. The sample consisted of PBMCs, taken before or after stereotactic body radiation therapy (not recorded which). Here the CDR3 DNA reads TGTGCCAGCAGTGAAGATGGACAGGGCCCCTACGAGCAGTACTTC. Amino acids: CASSEDGQGPYEQYF.